Listed below are T cell receptor beta chains from one sample, sequenced in a study of blood T cell repertoires in COVID-19. Clones were read by immunoSEQ multiplex PCR, and TCRdb kept only the in-frame ones, dropping some. The sample records roughly 70,000 clones, around nine tenths being singletons. The sample consisted of peripheral blood. The receptors here all came from a human donor in a cohort sampled during active COVID-19. CDR3s include the opening cysteine and the closing phenylalanine or tryptophan. Fields, in order: V gene, J gene, CDR3 protein.

TRBV7-9	TRBJ2-7	CASSFVRDRDEQYF
TRBV19	TRBJ1-2	CASSEMISGTDFYGYTF
TRBV11-2	TRBJ2-7	CASSLARSERGATYEQYF
TRBV2	TRBJ2-7	CASARTAALYEQYF
TRBV28	TRBJ1-4	CASRAQGDNEKLFF
TRBV5-1	TRBJ2-3	CASSLTRTDTQYF
TRBV10-1	TRBJ2-7	CASKSTGPAYEQYF
TRBV15	TRBJ1-5	CATSRDRGLEQPQHF
TRBV6-5	TRBJ1-1	CASSFRTGMNTEAFF
TRBV11-2	TRBJ1-5	CASSLGRGGQPQHF
TRBV18	TRBJ2-7	CASSPGQLATYEQYF
TRBV5-1	TRBJ1-1	CASSWGQGRRDTEAFF
TRBV4-1	TRBJ2-7	CASSPRTGKSYEQYF
TRBV11-2	TRBJ2-7	CASSSLLTGIYEQYF
TRBV11-2	TRBJ1-1	CASSSIRTAGTEAFF
TRBV6-1	TRBJ2-7	CASSEWGQGATYEQYF
TRBV5-1	TRBJ1-6	CASRPDRYSYNSPLHF
TRBV27	TRBJ2-7	CASSQTPDQGTYEQYF
TRBV4-3	TRBJ1-1	CASSQERFWGDDTEAFF
TRBV5-1	TRBJ1-2	CASSSTDRDGYGYTF
TRBV27	TRBJ1-5	CATGKTGNQPQHF
TRBV9	TRBJ2-7	CASSGEGVEQYF
TRBV28	TRBJ1-1	CASSLGEGDTEAFF
TRBV13	TRBJ1-1	CASSPGQGISTEAFF
TRBV9	TRBJ1-5	CASSVGAGGNQPQHF
TRBV29-1	TRBJ2-7	CSVELAGAEQYF
TRBV10-3	TRBJ1-3	CAISESGQGIVGNTIYF
TRBV10-3	TRBJ2-7	CAIRGQNNEQYF
TRBV11-2	TRBJ2-5	CASSLVFQETQYF
TRBV28	TRBJ2-7	CASSFGQGHYEQYF
TRBV5-5	TRBJ1-4	CASSFGKTSDEKLFF
TRBV19	TRBJ1-2	CASSWDIRYYGYTF
TRBV18	TRBJ2-1	CASSPYPSGGEDEQFF
TRBV28	TRBJ2-2	CASNLGGAGELFF
TRBV7-3	TRBJ1-1	CASSPQTGTEAFF
TRBV13	TRBJ1-2	CASSSGTGVPYYGYTF
TRBV7-8	TRBJ1-6	CASSLGLGGSHSPLHF
TRBV15	TRBJ1-1	CATSRGLGSFNTEAFF
TRBV7-9	TRBJ1-2	CASSLSPRYGYTF
TRBV6-2/TRBV6-3	TRBJ2-7	CASTPLAGGREQYF
TRBV11-2	TRBJ1-3	CASSLGRTGAVGNTIYF
TRBV11-2	TRBJ2-7	CASSPLRFRGGRNPYEQYF
TRBV11-2	TRBJ1-5	CASSLVGGSNQPQHF
TRBV14	TRBJ1-1	CASSQTRPTSRGMNTEAFF
TRBV11-2	TRBJ2-1	CASSLAAGGPLGEQFF
TRBV5-8	TRBJ1-1	CASSFRTGKPFF
TRBV7-8	TRBJ1-1	CASSLTPRTGARNQPRMNTEAFF
TRBV9	TRBJ1-4	CASSVDRTNEKLFF
TRBV2	TRBJ2-7	CAIRTGGFEQYF
TRBV11-2	TRBJ1-1	CASSPGFRTVLNTEAFF
TRBV2	TRBJ1-5	CASSSGNRGSGGNQPQHF
TRBV30	TRBJ1-5	CAWSKGLGNQPQHF
TRBV4-1	TRBJ2-2	CASSQVGTGGGYTGELFF
TRBV6-5	TRBJ2-5	CASVRTGLRETQYF
TRBV5-6	TRBJ1-2	CASSLQGFYGYTF
TRBV30	TRBJ2-7	CAWSRRGTGWFEQYF